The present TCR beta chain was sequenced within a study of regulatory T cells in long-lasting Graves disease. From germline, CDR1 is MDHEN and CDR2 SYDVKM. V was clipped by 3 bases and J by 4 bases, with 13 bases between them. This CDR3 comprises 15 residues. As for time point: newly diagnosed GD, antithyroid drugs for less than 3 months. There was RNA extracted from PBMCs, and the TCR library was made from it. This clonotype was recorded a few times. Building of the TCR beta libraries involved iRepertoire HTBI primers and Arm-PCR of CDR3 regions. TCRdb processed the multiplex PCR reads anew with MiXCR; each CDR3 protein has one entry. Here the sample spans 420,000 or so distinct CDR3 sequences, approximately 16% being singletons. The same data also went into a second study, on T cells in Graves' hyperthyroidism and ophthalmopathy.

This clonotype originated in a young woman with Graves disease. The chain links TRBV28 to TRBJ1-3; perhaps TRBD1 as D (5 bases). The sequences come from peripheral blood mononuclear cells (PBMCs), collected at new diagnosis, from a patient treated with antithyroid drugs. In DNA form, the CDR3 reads TGTGCCAGCAGTTTGGGAGGGGTTTTGGGAAACACCATATATTTT. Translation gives CASSLGGVLGNTIYF. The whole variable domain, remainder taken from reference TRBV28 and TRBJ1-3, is DVKVTQSSRYLVKRTGEKVFLECVQDMDHENMFWYRQDPGLGLRLIYFSYDVKMKEKGDIPEGYSVSREKKERFSLILESASTNQTSMYLCASSLGGVLGNTIYFGEGSWLTVV.